The next 13 T cell receptor beta chains were all read from a single sample in a study of blood T cells in healthy people across ages. A second PCR, run for 7 to 11 cycles, used a sample-barcoded 5' primer plus a J-beta primer mix. TCRdb independently ran MiXCR on the 5' RACE reads; one entry per CDR3 protein. Here the sample spans hundreds of thousands of distinct CDR3 sequences, 40% to 65% being singletons. The sample taken for sequencing was blood. The origin of the receptors is a woman aged 80 or over in good health.

The chain links TRBV4-2 to TRBJ2-1; possibly TRBD1 for D (6 bases). Trimming took 1 base from V and 5 from J, leaving 12 bases between them. CDR1 and CDR2 (germline): LGHNA, YNFKEQ. CDR3 length: 15 residues. The CDR3 reads CASSQGASGDNEQFF. The CDR3 DNA follows: TGTGCCAGCAGCCAAGGGGCGTCAGGGGACAATGAGCAGTTCTTC.

V and J are TRBV27 and TRBJ1-4; D is unresolved. Germline V gene lookup returns CDR1 MNHEY and CDR2 SMNVEV (reference sequence). There are 16 residues in the CDR3. V lost 3 bases, J lost 7 bases, and 18 bases lay in between. CDR3 in amino acids: CASSLRRAAWSEKLFF. The DNA of the CDR3 is TGTGCCAGCAGTTTGAGAAGGGCCGCTTGGAGTGAAAAACTGTTTTTT.

In nucleotides, the CDR3 is TGCGCCAGCAGCCAAGACAGCGGGAGGGTGTCAGATACGCAGTATTTT. Translated, it gives CASSQDSGRVSDTQYF. The chain carries TRBV4-1 and TRBJ2-3; 10 bases fit TRBD2. The V gene's germline CDR1 is MGHRA and CDR2 YSYEKL. After removal of 0 bases from V and 4 bases from J, the junction contained 4 bases not matched to a gene. The CDR3 totals 16 residues.

The chain has TRBV4-1 and TRBJ2-2; 15 positions match TRBD2. Germline V lookup: CDR1 MGHRA, CDR2 YSYEKL. The CDR3 contains 18 residues. The trim removed 4 bases at V and 1 base at J, leaving 4 bases unmatched. The CDR3 reads CASSPGLAGGWNTGELFF. CDR3 sequence (DNA): TGCGCCAGCAGCCCGGGACTAGCGGGGGGCTGGAACACCGGGGAGCTGTTTTTT.

Only a few counts were recorded for this clonotype. The V call is TRBV3-1, the J call TRBJ2-7, with unresolved D. The end of the DNA is better explained by TRBJ2-5, so the J call may be wrong. Germline V gene lookup returns CDR1 LGHDT and CDR2 YNNKEL (reference sequence). The CDR3 loop spans 13 amino acids. CDR3 DNA: TGTGCCAGCAGCCAAGACGGTCCAGGGACCCAGTACTTC. This sequence encodes CASSQDGPGTQYF.

The rearrangement uses TRBV28 and TRBJ2-3, with 10 bases matching TRBD1. After removal of 2 bases from V and 2 bases from J, the junction contained 1 base not matched to a gene. Germline CDR1 is MDHEN and CDR2 is SYDVKM. The CDR3 loop spans 15 amino acids. The CDR3 sequence is CASSLGTGDTDTQYF. CDR3 bases: TGTGCCAGCAGTTTAGGGACAGGGGACACAGATACGCAGTATTTT.

The chain recombines TRBV12-3 or TRBV12-4 with TRBJ1-5, with a possible D match to TRBD1 (5 bases). Trimming took off 4 bases at V and 5 bases at J, with 15 bases between the two ends. The CDR3 covers 15 residues. Here the CDR3 reads CASSSYGTLDQPQHF. Written as DNA, the CDR3 is TGTGCCAGCAGTTCCTACGGGACTCTCGATCAGCCCCAGCATTTT.

The chain has TRBV12-3 or TRBV12-4 and TRBJ1-1, with TRBD1 matching 7 bases. Trimming removed 2 bases from V and 2 bases from J; junction bases left unmatched: 8. The CDR3 has 16 amino acids. The CDR3, as DNA: TGTGCCAGCAGTTTAACGGGGACAGCCCCTAACACTGAAGCTTTCTTT. It translates to CASSLTGTAPNTEAFF.

Details on this clonotype: The junction and the germline gene differ at one end; a read error may be behind it. The rearrangement links TRBV4-2 to TRBJ2-5; TRBD2 matches 11 bases. Germline V lookup: CDR1 LGHNA, CDR2 YNFKEQ. The CDR3 extends over 17 amino acids. The CDR3 here is CACSLLTSGSVQETQYF. DNA of the CDR3: TGTGCCTGCAGCCTACTCACTAGCGGGAGTGTCCAAGAGACCCAGTACTTC.

The sample holds a few counts of this clonotype. The chain carries TRBV20-1 and TRBJ2-3; no reliable D call. This CDR3 is 12 amino acids long. Deletions cut 4 bases from V and 4 bases from J, with 9 bases between. CDR1 DFQATT and CDR2 SNEGSKA come from the germline V gene (reference sequence). In DNA form, the CDR3 reads TGCAGTGCTAAGAGGCTAGCAGATACGCAGTATTTT. Protein: CSAKRLADTQYF.

This clonotype was seen only once. The rearrangement joins TRBV20-1 to TRBJ1-2; no clear D. The CDR3 spans 11 residues. With 3 bases removed from V and 5 bases from J, the gap between germline ends came to 7 bases. Germline V gene lookup returns CDR1 DFQATT and CDR2 SNEGSKA (reference sequence). The CDR3 nucleotides read TGCAGTGCTAGCCCCTCATATGGCTACACCTTC. It encodes CSASPSYGYTF.

The J gene is TRBJ2-5, the V gene TRBV10-3; no clear D. CDR1 and CDR2 (germline): ENHRY, SYGVKD. The CDR3 is 13 amino acids. The germline V and J ends were trimmed by 3 bases and 5 bases, with 10 bases remaining between them. The CDR3 DNA sequence: TGTGCCATCAGTGAAAAGGTCTTGGAGACCCAGTACTTC. Residues: CAISEKVLETQYF.

There are many counts of this clonotype. The V gene is TRBV29-1, the J gene TRBJ2-1; D is possibly TRBD1 (7 bases). The CDR3 loop spans 14 amino acids. From germline, CDR1 is SQVTM and CDR2 ANQGSEA. The germline V and J ends were trimmed by 6 bases and 1 base, with 13 bases remaining between them. This CDR3 reads CSVGGQLSYNEQFF. For the CDR3, the DNA is TGCAGCGTGGGGGGACAGCTATCCTACAATGAGCAGTTCTTC.